This T cell receptor (beta chain) is from a study of T cell clonality in common variable immunodeficiency. The study, taken as a whole, reports: In common variable immunodeficiency, TCR beta chains reportedly carried fewer deletions and N-nucleotide insertions.

CDR1 is SGHNT, CDR2 YYREEE, per germline (reference sequence). The junction had 3 bases not matched to a gene; V was cut back by 5 bases and J by 5 bases. This CDR3 spans 13 amino acids. Patients and controls were mostly of Caucasian heritage. CVID subjects had received replacement immunoglobulin for at least one year. Blood samples were heparinized, 5 to 8 ml per donor. Sequencing input was equivalent genomic DNA from CVID and controls. Generated by immunoSEQ multiplex PCR, the TCRdb table keeps only in-frame clones and is missing some. The specimen has about 34,000 clones, none found just once. By frequency in the sample, this clone is medium-sized. What it binds is not known. With the read ending 3 residues before the CDR3 end, the germline J gene is used to fill in that end.

The chain employs TRBV5-4 and TRBJ2-3, with 9 positions matching TRBD1. Sequenced sample: peripheral blood mononuclear cells. The clonotype originates from a human donor with common variable immunodeficiency. The CDR3 reads CASRGQGIDTQYF. The sequenced CDR3 bases are TGTGCCAGCAGGGGACAGGGTATAGATACG.